These 8 T cell receptor beta chains share one sample of origin, sequenced in a study of shared clonotypes between healthy human individuals. Data came from immunoSEQ multiplex PCR; TCRdb stores just in-frame clones and leaves some out. The repertoire holds 450,000 to 650,000 clones, with roughly 72% as singletons. The specimen was PBMCs. The receptors here all came from a woman aged 35 to 49 in good health. Some clones in this sample may be carry-over from other donors' samples.

The genes are TRBV7-8 and TRBJ2-7; no clear D. In germline, CDR1 is SGHVS, CDR2 FQNEAQ. The CDR3 has 12 amino acids. V was clipped by 3 bases and J by 7 bases, with 10 bases between them. The CDR3 here is CASSFSSYEQYF. The DNA of the CDR3 is TGTGCCAGCAGCTTTAGTTCGTATGAGCAGTACTTC. Drawing the rest from reference TRBV7-8 and TRBJ2-7, the complete variable domain is GAGVSQSPRYKVAKRGQDVALRCDPISGHVSLFWYQQALGQGPEFLTYFQNEAQLDKSGLPSDRFFAERPEGSVSTLKIQRTQQEDSAVYLCASSFSSYEQYFGPGTRLTVT.

This rearrangement joins TRBV30 to TRBJ1-3, with D perhaps matching TRBD1 (5 bases). CDR3 length equals 14 residues. The germline CDR1 and CDR2 sequences are GTSNPN and SVGIG (reference sequence). V lost 5 bases and J 4 bases, leaving 15 bases between the germline ends. The CDR3 reads CAWRPRVDGNTIYF. For the CDR3, the DNA is TGTGCCTGGCGACCCAGGGTGGACGGAAACACCATATATTTT. Full variable domain (remainder filled in from reference TRBV30 and TRBJ1-3): SQTIHQWPATLVQPVGSPLSLECTVEGTSNPNLYWYRQAAGRGLQLLFYSVGIGQISSEVPQNLSASRPQDRQFILSSKKLLLSDSGFYLCAWRPRVDGNTIYFGEGSWLTVV.

This clone was counted a single time. A read error likely explains this, since a far larger clone differs by one base. This sample includes further DNA sequences coding for the same CDR3. V and J are TRBV9 and TRBJ1-1; 9 nucleotides agree with TRBD1. CDR3 length equals 15 residues. The germline V gene encodes CDR1 SGDLS and CDR2 YYNGEE. The CDR3 here is CASIIQGAVNTEAFF. CDR3 bases: TGCGCCAGCATCATACAGGGGGCTGTGAACACTGAAGCTTTCTTT.

The chain is built from TRBV30 and TRBJ2-7; TRBD2 matches at 15 bases. The junction had 6 bases not matched to a gene; V was cut back by 3 bases and J by 3 bases. Germline CDR1 is GTSNPN and CDR2 is SVGIG (reference sequence). The CDR3 has 16 residues. CDR3 region: CAWSAGLAGGIYEQYF. The CDR3 DNA reads as TGTGCCTGGAGCGCCGGACTAGCGGGAGGGATCTACGAGCAGTACTTC.

V and J are TRBV18 and TRBJ2-7; 11 bases are a match to TRBD1. The CDR3 is made up of 15 amino acids. Germline V gives CDR1 KGHSH, CDR2 LQKENI. Germline trimming cut 1 base from V and 5 bases from J; bases unmatched to any gene: 4. CDR3 nucleotide sequence: TGTGCCAGCTCACCACTAACGGACAGGGGGCACGAGCAGTACTTC. It codes for CASSPLTDRGHEQYF. Together with reference TRBV18 and TRBJ2-7, the CDR3 gives the full variable domain: NAGVMQNPRHLVRRRGQEARLRCSPMKGHSHVYWYRQLPEEGLKFMVYLQKENIIDESGMPKERFSAEFPKEGPSILRIQQVVRGDSAAYFCASSPLTDRGHEQYFGPGTRLTVT.

The chain employs TRBV5-4 and TRBJ2-1; TRBD2 matches at 7 bases. The germline V gene encodes CDR1 SGHNT and CDR2 YYREEE (reference sequence). V shed 4 bases, J shed 0 bases, and the junction held 7 bases outside the gene matches. This CDR3 is built from 16 residues. The CDR3 region is CASSQPSGASYNEQFF. In nucleotides, the CDR3 is TGTGCCAGCAGCCAACCTAGCGGAGCCTCCTACAATGAGCAGTTCTTC. Variable domain in full (rest from reference TRBV5-4 and TRBJ2-1): ETGVTQSPTHLIKTRGQQVTLRCSSQSGHNTVSWYQQALGQGPQFIFQYYREEENGRGNFPPRFSGLQFPNYSSELNVNALELDDSALYLCASSQPSGASYNEQFFGPGTRLTVL.

This clone was detected a few times. The chain links TRBV28 to TRBJ2-2; D is undetermined. V was clipped by 5 bases and J by 9 bases, with 7 bases between them. This CDR3 region has 11 residues. Germline CDR1 and CDR2: MDHEN and SYDVKM. DNA for the CDR3: TGTGCCAGCAGTACCCCTAGGGAGCTGTTTTTT. Protein: CASSTPRELFF.

The chain uses TRBV6-1 and TRBJ2-7; D tentatively reads TRBD1 or TRBD2 (6 bases each). Germline loops: CDR1 MNHNS, CDR2 SASEGT. This CDR3 is built from 14 residues. V dropped 6 bases and J dropped 3 bases, with 15 bases sitting between them. Written as DNA, the CDR3 is TGTGCCAGCAGCGAACAGGGACTTAGCTACGAGCAGTACTTC. It yields the protein CASSEQGLSYEQYF.